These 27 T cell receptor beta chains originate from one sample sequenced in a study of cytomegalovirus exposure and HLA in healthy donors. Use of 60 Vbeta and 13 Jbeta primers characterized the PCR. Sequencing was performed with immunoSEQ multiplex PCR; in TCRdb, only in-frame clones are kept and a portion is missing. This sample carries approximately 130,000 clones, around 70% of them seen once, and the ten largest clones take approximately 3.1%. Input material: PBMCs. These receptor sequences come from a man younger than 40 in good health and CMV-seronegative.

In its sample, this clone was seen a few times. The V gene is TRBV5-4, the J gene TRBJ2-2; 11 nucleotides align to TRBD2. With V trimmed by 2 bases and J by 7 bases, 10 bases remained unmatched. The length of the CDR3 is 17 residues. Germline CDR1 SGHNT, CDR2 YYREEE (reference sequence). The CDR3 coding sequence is TGTGCCAGCAGCTTCGGAACTAGCGGGAGAAGCCACGGGGAGCTGTTTTTT. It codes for CASSFGTSGRSHGELFF.

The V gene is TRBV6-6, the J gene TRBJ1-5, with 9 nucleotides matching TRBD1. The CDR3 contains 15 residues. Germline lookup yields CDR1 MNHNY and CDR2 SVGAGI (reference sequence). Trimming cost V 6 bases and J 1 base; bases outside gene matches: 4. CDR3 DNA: TGTGCCAGCAGAATGACAGGGGGAAGCAATCAGCCCCAGCATTTT. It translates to CASRMTGGSNQPQHF.

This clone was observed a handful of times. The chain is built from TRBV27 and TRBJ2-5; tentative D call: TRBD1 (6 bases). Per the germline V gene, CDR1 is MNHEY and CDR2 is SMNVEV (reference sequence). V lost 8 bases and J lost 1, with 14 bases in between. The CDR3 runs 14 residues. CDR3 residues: CASGSTGLQETQYF. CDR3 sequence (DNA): TGTGCCAGCGGGAGTACAGGGCTCCAAGAGACCCAGTACTTC.

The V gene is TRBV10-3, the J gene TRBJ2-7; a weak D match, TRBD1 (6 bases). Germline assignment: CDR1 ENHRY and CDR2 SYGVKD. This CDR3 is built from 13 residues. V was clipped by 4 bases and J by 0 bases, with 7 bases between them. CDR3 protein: CAISGDISYEQYF. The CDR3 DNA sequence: TGTGCCATCAGTGGGGACATCTCCTACGAGCAGTACTTC.

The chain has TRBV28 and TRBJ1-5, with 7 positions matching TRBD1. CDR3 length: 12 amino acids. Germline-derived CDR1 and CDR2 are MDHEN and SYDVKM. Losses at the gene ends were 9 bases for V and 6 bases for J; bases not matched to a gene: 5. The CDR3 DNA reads TGTGCCAGTTCACAGGGGAGTCAGCCCCAGCATTTT. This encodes CASSQGSQPQHF. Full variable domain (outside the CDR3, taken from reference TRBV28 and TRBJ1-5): DVKVTQSSRYLVKRTGEKVFLECVQDMDHENMFWYRQDPGLGLRLIYFSYDVKMKEKGDIPEGYSVSREKKERFSLILESASTNQTSMYLCASSQGSQPQHFGDGTRLSIL.

The CDR3 spells CASSPRQEVNEQFF. CDR3 sequence (DNA): TGTGCCAGCAGCCCCCGACAGGAGGTCAATGAGCAGTTCTTC. V gene TRBV28 combines with J gene TRBJ2-1, with a weak D call TRBD1 (6 bases). The CDR3 totals 14 residues. Trimming stripped 6 bases from V and 6 bases from J, with 15 bases between. Germline CDR1 reads MDHEN; CDR2 reads SYDVKM.

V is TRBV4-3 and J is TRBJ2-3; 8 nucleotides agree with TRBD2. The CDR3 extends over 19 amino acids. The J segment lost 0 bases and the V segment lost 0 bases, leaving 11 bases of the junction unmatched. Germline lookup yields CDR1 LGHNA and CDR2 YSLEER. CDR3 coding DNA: TGCGCCAGCAGCCAAGATCTTGTTAGCGGGACACCTAGCACAGATACGCAGTATTTT. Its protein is CASSQDLVSGTPSTDTQYF.

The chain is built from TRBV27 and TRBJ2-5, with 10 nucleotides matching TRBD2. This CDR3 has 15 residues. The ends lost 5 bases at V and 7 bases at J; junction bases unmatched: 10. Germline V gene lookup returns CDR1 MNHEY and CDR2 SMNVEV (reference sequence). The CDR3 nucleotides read TGTGCCAGCAGTCCCCGGACTAGCGGCCAGGGGACCCAGTACTTC. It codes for CASSPRTSGQGTQYF.

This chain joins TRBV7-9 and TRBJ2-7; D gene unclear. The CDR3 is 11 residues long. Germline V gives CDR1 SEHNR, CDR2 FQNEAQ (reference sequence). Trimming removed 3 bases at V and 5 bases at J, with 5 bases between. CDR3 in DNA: TGTGCCAGCAGCTTTCAGGACGAGCAGTACTTC. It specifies CASSFQDEQYF.

CDR3 bases: TGTGCCAGCAGTCTCGGGGGGCAGGGGAGAGGCAATGAGCAGTTCTTC. Residues: CASSLGGQGRGNEQFF. This chain connects TRBV28 to TRBJ2-1, with a tentative D call TRBD2 (7 bases). V dropped 5 bases and J dropped 6 bases, with 20 bases sitting between them. The CDR3 has 16 amino acids. Germline V gene data show CDR1 as MDHEN and CDR2 as SYDVKM.

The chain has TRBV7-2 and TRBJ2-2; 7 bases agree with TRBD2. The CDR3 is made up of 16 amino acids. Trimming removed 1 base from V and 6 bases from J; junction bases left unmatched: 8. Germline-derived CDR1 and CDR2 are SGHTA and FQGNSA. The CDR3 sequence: CASSLVGSGGAGELFF. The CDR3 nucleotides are TGTGCCAGCAGCTTAGTGGGGTCGGGGGGAGCCGGGGAGCTGTTTTTT.

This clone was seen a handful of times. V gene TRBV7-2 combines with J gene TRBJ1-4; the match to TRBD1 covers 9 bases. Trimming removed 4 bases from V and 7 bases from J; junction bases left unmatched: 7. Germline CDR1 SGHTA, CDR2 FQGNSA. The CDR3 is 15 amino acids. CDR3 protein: CASSSHRGHTEKLFF. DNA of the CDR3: TGTGCCAGCAGCTCTCACAGGGGGCATACTGAAAAACTGTTTTTT.

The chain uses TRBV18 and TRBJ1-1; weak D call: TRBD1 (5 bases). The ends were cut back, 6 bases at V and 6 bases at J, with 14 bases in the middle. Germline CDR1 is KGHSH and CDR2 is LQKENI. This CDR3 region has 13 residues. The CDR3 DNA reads TGTGCCAGCTCGCCGGACAATTCGGCTGAAGCTTTCTTT. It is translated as CASSPDNSAEAFF.

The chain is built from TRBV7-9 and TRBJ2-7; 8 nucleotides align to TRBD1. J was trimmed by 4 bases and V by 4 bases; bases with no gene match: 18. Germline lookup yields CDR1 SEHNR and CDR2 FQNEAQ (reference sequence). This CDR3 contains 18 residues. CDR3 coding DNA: TGTGCCAGCAGCTCAATATCAGGTTGGACAGGGTCTAGGTACGAGCAGTACTTC. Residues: CASSSISGWTGSRYEQYF.

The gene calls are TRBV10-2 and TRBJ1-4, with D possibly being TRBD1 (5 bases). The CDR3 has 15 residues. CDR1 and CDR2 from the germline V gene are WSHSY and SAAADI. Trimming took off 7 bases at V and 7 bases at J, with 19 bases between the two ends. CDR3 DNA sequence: TGCGCCAGCACCGGGACTACGGGTCTCGGTGAAAAACTGTTTTTT. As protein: CASTGTTGLGEKLFF.

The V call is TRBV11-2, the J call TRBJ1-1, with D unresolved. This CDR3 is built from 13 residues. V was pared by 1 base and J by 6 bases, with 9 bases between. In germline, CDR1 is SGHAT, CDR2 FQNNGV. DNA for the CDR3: TGTGCCAGCAGCTTAGCTTTTGCAGCTGAAGCTTTCTTT. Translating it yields CASSLAFAAEAFF.

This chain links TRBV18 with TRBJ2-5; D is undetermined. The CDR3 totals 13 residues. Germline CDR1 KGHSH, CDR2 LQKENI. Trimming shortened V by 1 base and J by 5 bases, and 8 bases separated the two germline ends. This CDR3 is CASSPRLGETQYF. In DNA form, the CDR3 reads TGTGCCAGCTCACCACGTCTCGGGGAGACCCAGTACTTC.

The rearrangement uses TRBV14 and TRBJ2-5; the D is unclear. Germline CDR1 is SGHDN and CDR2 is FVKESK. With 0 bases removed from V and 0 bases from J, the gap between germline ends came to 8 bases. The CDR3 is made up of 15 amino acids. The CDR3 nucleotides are TGTGCCAGCAGCCAAGAGGAAGCGTACCAAGAGACCCAGTACTTC. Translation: CASSQEEAYQETQYF.

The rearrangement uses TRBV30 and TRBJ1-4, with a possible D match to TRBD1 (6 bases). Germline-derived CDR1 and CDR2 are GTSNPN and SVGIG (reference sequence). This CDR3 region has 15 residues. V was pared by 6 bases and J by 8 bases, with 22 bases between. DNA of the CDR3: TGTGCCTGCCCTTCAAAAGGGGGAGAAAGGGAAAAACTGTTTTTT. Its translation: CACPSKGGEREKLFF.

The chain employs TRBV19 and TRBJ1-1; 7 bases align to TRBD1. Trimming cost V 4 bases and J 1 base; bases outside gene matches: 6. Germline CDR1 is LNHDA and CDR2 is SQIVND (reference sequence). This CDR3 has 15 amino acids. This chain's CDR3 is CASSNHRGANTEAFF. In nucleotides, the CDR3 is TGTGCCAGTAGTAATCACAGGGGTGCGAACACTGAAGCTTTCTTT.

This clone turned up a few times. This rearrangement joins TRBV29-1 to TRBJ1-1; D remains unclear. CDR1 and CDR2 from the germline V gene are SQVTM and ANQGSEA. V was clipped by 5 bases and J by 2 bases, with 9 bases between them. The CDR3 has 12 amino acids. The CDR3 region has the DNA TGCAGCGTTAGACAATCCAACACTGAAGCTTTCTTT. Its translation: CSVRQSNTEAFF.

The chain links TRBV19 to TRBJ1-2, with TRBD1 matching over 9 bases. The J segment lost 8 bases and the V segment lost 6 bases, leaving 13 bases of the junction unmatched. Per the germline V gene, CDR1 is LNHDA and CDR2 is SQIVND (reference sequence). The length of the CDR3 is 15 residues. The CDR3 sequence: CASRPRTGGEGGYTF. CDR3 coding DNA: TGTGCCAGTAGACCACGCACAGGGGGCGAGGGAGGCTACACCTTC.

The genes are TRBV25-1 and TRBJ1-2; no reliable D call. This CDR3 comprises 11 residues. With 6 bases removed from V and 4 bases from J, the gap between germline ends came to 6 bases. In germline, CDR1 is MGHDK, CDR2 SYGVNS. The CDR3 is CASRTSYGYTF. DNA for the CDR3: TGTGCCAGCAGGACATCCTATGGCTACACCTTC.

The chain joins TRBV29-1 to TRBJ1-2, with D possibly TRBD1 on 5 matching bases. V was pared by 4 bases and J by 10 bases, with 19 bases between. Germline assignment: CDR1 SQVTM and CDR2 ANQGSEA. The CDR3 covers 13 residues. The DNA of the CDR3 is TGCAGCGTTGTACGGGGGGAGTTTATGGACTACACCTTC. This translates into CSVVRGEFMDYTF.

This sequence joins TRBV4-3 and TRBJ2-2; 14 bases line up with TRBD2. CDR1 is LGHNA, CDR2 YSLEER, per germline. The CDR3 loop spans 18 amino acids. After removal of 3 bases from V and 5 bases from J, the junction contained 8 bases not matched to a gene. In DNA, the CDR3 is TGCGCCAGCAGCCAGACTAGCGGGGGGGCCTATGGGACCGGGGAGCTGTTTTTT. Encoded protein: CASSQTSGGAYGTGELFF.

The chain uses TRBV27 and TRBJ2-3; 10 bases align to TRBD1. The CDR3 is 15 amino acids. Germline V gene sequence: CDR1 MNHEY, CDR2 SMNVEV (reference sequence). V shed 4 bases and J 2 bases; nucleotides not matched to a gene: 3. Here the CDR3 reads CASSSGQGVTDTQYF. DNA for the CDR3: TGTGCCAGCAGTTCCGGACAGGGGGTCACAGATACGCAGTATTTT.

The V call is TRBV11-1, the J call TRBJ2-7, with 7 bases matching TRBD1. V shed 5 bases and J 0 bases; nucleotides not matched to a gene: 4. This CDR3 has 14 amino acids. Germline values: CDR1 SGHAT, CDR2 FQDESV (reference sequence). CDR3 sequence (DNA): TGTGCCAGCAGCGTACGGACAGGCTCCTACGAGCAGTACTTC. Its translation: CASSVRTGSYEQYF.